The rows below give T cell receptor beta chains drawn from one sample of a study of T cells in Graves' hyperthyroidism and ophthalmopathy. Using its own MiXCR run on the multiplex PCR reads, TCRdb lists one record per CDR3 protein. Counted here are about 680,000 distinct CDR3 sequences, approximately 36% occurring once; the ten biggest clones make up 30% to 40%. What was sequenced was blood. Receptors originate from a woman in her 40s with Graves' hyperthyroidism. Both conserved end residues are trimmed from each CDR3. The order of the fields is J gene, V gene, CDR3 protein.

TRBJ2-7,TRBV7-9,ASSWQVTHEQY
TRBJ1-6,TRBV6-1,ASRIQLNSPLH
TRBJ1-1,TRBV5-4,ASSSTGFNTEAF
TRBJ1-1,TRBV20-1,SARDTHGTKGRAF
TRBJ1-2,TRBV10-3,AISVLDNYGYT
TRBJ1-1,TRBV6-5,ASSRTHGPEAF
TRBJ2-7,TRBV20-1,SARTSGRALGEQY
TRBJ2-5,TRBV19,ASSTLSGTAQETQY
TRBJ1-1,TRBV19,ASGRTSNTEAF
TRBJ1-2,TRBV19,ASSIDTGDNYGYT
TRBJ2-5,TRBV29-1,SVGRAGGGETQY
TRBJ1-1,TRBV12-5,ASGLSSDEAF
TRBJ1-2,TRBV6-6,ASLGTGPIYT
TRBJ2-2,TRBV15,ATSRGGELF
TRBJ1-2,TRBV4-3,ASSQGTGPVQIGYT
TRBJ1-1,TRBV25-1,ASSDRARAF
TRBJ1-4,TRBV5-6,ASSFRTGSNEKLF
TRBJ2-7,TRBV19,ASSVQGETYEQY
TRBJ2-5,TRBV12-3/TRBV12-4,ASSPLVAETQY
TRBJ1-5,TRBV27,ASSDWGAGEPQH
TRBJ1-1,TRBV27,ASKTDPNTEAF
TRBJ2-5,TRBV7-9,ASSSGQTGLETQY
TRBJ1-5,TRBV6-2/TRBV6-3,ATLGANSNQPQH
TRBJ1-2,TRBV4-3,ASSQDLDRGYT
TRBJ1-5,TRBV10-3,AISGGSNQPQH
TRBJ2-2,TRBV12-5,ASGLSSRAEGVTGELF
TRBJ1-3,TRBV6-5,ASSPLRGNTIY
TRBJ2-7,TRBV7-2,ASSLVPRTGYYEQY
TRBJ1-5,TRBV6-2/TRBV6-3,ASSYPPGRANQPQH
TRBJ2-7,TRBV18,ASSLLWGETDSYEQY
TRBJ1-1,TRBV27,ASSPRHDRVGTEAF
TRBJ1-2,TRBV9,ASSVEGSNYGYT
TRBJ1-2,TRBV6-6,ASSQNRVNYGYT
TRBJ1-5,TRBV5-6,ASSLEARQGANQPQH
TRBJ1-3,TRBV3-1,ASSQDGNTIY
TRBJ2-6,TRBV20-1,SASRAGLHSGANVLT
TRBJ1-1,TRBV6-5,ASGVSGTEAF